The 22 T cell receptor beta chains given below trace back to one sample, sequenced in a study of long-term antiretroviral therapy in people with HIV. Survey-level resolution applied to immunoSEQ assay v3.0. The repertoire was sequenced with immunoSEQ multiplex PCR; TCRdb's copy has only in-frame clones and lacks some. The sample yields around 21,000 clones, around 90% seen once. The source material was unsorted PBMCs, sampled 0.2 years before starting antiretroviral therapy. The receptors derive from a man between 18 and 35 years old with HIV.

The V call is TRBV5-8, the J call TRBJ2-2; possible D gene TRBD2, 6 bases. The germline V gene encodes CDR1 SGHTS and CDR2 YDEGEE. V shed 0 bases and J shed 0 bases, with 21 bases lying between them. The CDR3 totals 20 residues. The DNA of the CDR3 is TGTGCCAGCAGCTTGGGAAGGGGCGGGACGGATTTCGCGAACACCGGGGAGCTGTTTTTT. Translated: CASSLGRGGTDFANTGELFF.

This clone was recorded once. One junction end disagrees with the germline gene, perhaps due to a read error. V usage is TRBV4-2 and J usage is TRBJ2-7, with a tentative D call TRBD1 (6 bases). The CDR3 spans 15 residues. Germline CDR1 LGHNA, CDR2 YNFKEQ. The CDR3 bases are TGTGCCAGCAGCCAAGTACACCCCGCCGGGGACAACGCCTTCTTC. Translation gives CASSQVHPAGDNAFF.

The DNA of the CDR3 is TGTGCCTGGAGATTAAAGGACGGGTACAATGAGCAGTTCTTC. It specifies CAWRLKDGYNEQFF. The rearrangement links TRBV30 to TRBJ2-1, with D uncertain. V lost 3 bases to trimming and J lost 4 bases, with 13 bases between them. Germline lookup yields CDR1 GTSNPN and CDR2 SVGIG (reference sequence). The length of the CDR3 is 14 residues.

The chain carries TRBV4-1 and TRBJ2-5, with unresolved D. V was cut by 2 bases and J by 2 bases, with 15 bases left in between. CDR1 MGHRA and CDR2 YSYEKL come from the germline V gene. This CDR3 comprises 16 residues. The CDR3 spells CASSQHPYGPQETQYF. The CDR3 nucleotides read TGCGCCAGCAGCCAACACCCTTATGGGCCTCAAGAGACCCAGTACTTC.

The V gene is TRBV13, the J gene TRBJ2-6; D might be TRBD1 (6 bases). The CDR3 is 17 residues long. Germline CDR1 PRHDT, CDR2 FYEKMQ (reference sequence). V lost 6 bases to trimming and J lost 0 bases, with 15 bases between them. In nucleotides, the CDR3 is TGTGCCAGCAGTCTCCCGGACAGCCGCTCTGGGGCCAACGTCCTGACTTTC. This sequence encodes CASSLPDSRSGANVLTF.

The chain carries TRBV13 and TRBJ1-3; 8 bases agree with TRBD1. V dropped 6 bases and J dropped 0; count of bases not matched to a gene: 1. The germline V gene encodes CDR1 PRHDT and CDR2 FYEKMQ (reference sequence). CDR3 size: 14 residues. The CDR3 DNA reads as TGTGCCAGCAGAGGACAGGGCTCTGGAAACACCATATATTTT. This gives the protein CASRGQGSGNTIYF.

The CDR3 nucleotides read TGTGCCTGGAGTGTAGGCCGGGGTGGGCGGGAAAACAATGAGCAGTTCTTC. Translating gives CAWSVGRGGRENNEQFF. This chain connects TRBV30 to TRBJ2-1; possible D gene TRBD2, 6 bases. The CDR3 has 17 residues. V was shortened by 0 bases and J by 5 bases, with 20 bases between the two germline ends. Germline V lookup: CDR1 GTSNPN, CDR2 SVGIG (reference sequence).

V and J are TRBV9 and TRBJ2-5, with 8 bases identical to TRBD2. Losses at the gene ends were 1 base for V and 5 bases for J; bases not matched to a gene: 13. Germline CDR1 and CDR2: SGDLS and YYNGEE. This CDR3 region has 17 residues. The CDR3 bases are TGTGCCAGCAGCGTAACGCCCCTACTAGCGGACCGGGAGACCCAGTACTTC. It yields the protein CASSVTPLLADRETQYF. Drawing the rest from reference TRBV9 and TRBJ2-5, the complete variable domain is DSGVTQTPKHLITATGQRVTLRCSPRSGDLSVYWYQQSLDQGLQFLIQYYNGEERAKGNILERFSAQQFPDLHSELNLSSLELGDSALYFCASSVTPLLADRETQYFGPGTRLLVL.

This rearrangement joins TRBV27 to TRBJ1-4, with D unresolved. From germline, CDR1 is MNHEY and CDR2 SMNVEV (reference sequence). This CDR3 is built from 13 residues. V was shortened by 7 bases and J by 3 bases, with 9 bases between the two germline ends. This CDR3 reads CASTQRANEKLFF. CDR3 coding DNA: TGTGCCAGCACCCAGAGGGCTAATGAAAAACTGTTTTTT.

The V and J genes are TRBV18 and TRBJ1-2; D ambiguous. Trimming stripped 3 bases from V and 8 bases from J, with 13 bases between. Germline lookup yields CDR1 KGHSH and CDR2 LQKENI. This CDR3 is built from 13 residues. The CDR3, as DNA: TGTGCCAGCTCACCCTCGCTCGGTGGAGGCTACACCTTC. Its translation: CASSPSLGGGYTF.

V is TRBV12-5 and J is TRBJ2-1; TRBD2 might be the D (5 bases). The CDR3 loop spans 14 amino acids. Germline lookup yields CDR1 LGHNT and CDR2 FRNRAP. Trimming pared 6 bases from V and 5 bases from J, leaving 14 bases between. The CDR3 DNA is TGTGCTAGTGGGGGAGTAAATGGGCACAATGAGCAGTTCTTC. Protein sequence: CASGGVNGHNEQFF.

The J gene is TRBJ2-7, the V gene TRBV7-6; TRBD2 matches 12 bases. CDR1 SGHVS and CDR2 FNYEAQ come from the germline V gene. V lost 0 bases to trimming and J lost 2 bases; unmatched junction nucleotides: 11. This CDR3 has 19 amino acids. CDR3 DNA: TGTGCCAGCAGCTTAGCGTCACCGACTAGCGGGGGTATTACCTACGAGCAGTACTTC. The encoded protein is CASSLASPTSGGITYEQYF.

V is TRBV7-8 and J is TRBJ1-2; possible D gene TRBD1, 6 bases. Germline V gene sequence: CDR1 SGHVS, CDR2 FQNEAQ. With 3 bases removed from V and 8 bases from J, the gap between germline ends came to 16 bases. The CDR3 runs 14 residues. CDR3 residues: CASSLGGTGVGYTF. CDR3 DNA sequence: TGTGCCAGCAGCTTGGGGGGCACTGGGGTCGGCTACACCTTC.

The chain links TRBV5-1 to TRBJ1-3; the D is unclear. Trimming pared 1 base from V and 4 bases from J, leaving 6 bases between. Germline lookup yields CDR1 SGHRS and CDR2 YFSETQ. CDR3 length equals 13 residues. The CDR3 DNA sequence: TGCGCCAGCAGCTTGACGGACGGAAACACCATATATTTT. Its translation: CASSLTDGNTIYF.

The J gene is TRBJ2-5, the V gene TRBV13; TRBD2 is a possible D gene (6 bases). Trimming stripped 5 bases from V and 2 bases from J, with 12 bases between. This CDR3 is 14 amino acids long. Germline CDR1 and CDR2: PRHDT and FYEKMQ (reference sequence). The CDR3 DNA reads TGTGCCAGCAGCCCGGGAGCCAGTCAAGAGACCCAGTACTTC. Protein product: CASSPGASQETQYF.

The chain employs TRBV15 and TRBJ2-3; no definite D call. Trimming removed 1 base from V and 5 bases from J, with 16 bases in between. Germline V gives CDR1 LNHNV, CDR2 YYDKDF (reference sequence). CDR3 length equals 16 residues. CDR3 sequence: CATSRGMSANLDTQYF. DNA of the CDR3: TGTGCCACCAGCAGAGGAATGTCGGCCAACCTAGATACGCAGTATTTT.

The chain combines TRBV2 with TRBJ2-1; 13 positions match TRBD2. The ends lost 6 bases at V and 8 bases at J; junction bases unmatched: 10. Per germline, CDR1 SNHLY and CDR2 FYNNEI. This CDR3 is built from 16 residues. The CDR3 spells CASSSILAGGPHEQFF. The CDR3 region has the DNA TGTGCCAGCAGCTCAATACTAGCGGGAGGGCCCCATGAGCAGTTCTTC.

The chain carries TRBV5-8 and TRBJ1-1, with 7 bases matching TRBD1. Germline values: CDR1 SGHTS, CDR2 YDEGEE. V gave up 9 bases and J gave up 8 bases; unmatched junction bases: 16. CDR3 length: 14 amino acids. The CDR3 here is CATGVRGAGVEAFF. CDR3 bases: TGTGCCACCGGGGTCAGGGGGGCTGGTGTGGAAGCTTTCTTT. Variable domain in full (rest from reference TRBV5-8 and TRBJ1-1): EAGVTQSPTHLIKTRGQQATLRCSPISGHTSVYWYQQALGLGLQFLLWYDEGEERNRGNFPPRFSGRQFPNYSSELNVNALELEDSALYLCATGVRGAGVEAFFGQGTRLTVV.

This chain joins TRBV7-3 and TRBJ1-6; D is undetermined. Germline assignment: CDR1 SGHTA and CDR2 FQGTGA. The CDR3 is 17 residues long. V was clipped by 1 base and J by 7 bases, with 17 bases between them. CDR3 sequence reads: CASSLKQRGSTNSPLHF. CDR3 bases: TGTGCCAGCAGCTTAAAACAGCGAGGCTCCACAAATTCACCCCTCCACTTT.

The V gene is TRBV6-5, the J gene TRBJ2-1; D gene unclear. CDR1 is MNHEY, CDR2 SVGAGI, per germline. V lost 3 bases and J 0 bases, leaving 12 bases between the germline ends. The CDR3 covers 16 residues. The DNA for the CDR3 is TGTGCCAGCAGTTATTATGTGGGAAGCTCCTACAATGAGCAGTTCTTC. Translating gives CASSYYVGSSYNEQFF.

This chain joins TRBV6-5 and TRBJ2-1; 11 positions agree with TRBD2. The CDR3 is 13 amino acids. After removal of 7 bases from V and 10 bases from J, the junction contained 6 bases not matched to a gene. CDR1 and CDR2 (germline): MNHEY, SVGAGI. CDR3 in amino acids: CASNSGRAGEQFF. CDR3 coding DNA: TGTGCCAGCAATAGCGGGAGGGCCGGGGAGCAGTTCTTC.

The chain carries TRBV10-3 and TRBJ2-7; tentatively, D is TRBD2 (6 bases). Germline V gene data show CDR1 as ENHRY and CDR2 as SYGVKD. V lost 10 bases to trimming and J lost 5 bases, with 15 bases between them. This CDR3 is built from 12 residues. DNA of the CDR3: TGTGCCACCCGCGGGGAGAACCACGAGCAGTACTTC. Its protein is CATRGENHEQYF.